The rows below give T cell receptor beta chains drawn from one sample of a study of PD-L1 blockade in urothelial cancer. Repertoires were generated with immunoSEQ multiplex PCR, while TCRdb's copy carries only in-frame clones and drops some. Of approximately 100,000 clones listed, around 90% were seen once; the top ten hold 0.85% to 1%. The source was PBMCs, collected around atezolizumab (anti-PD-L1) treatment. Receptors originate from a woman of 80 years or more with urothelial cancer. Each CDR3 is given with its conserved first and last residue. A D gene is named only where the DNA matches it firmly. The size entry is marked missing in some rows and otherwise reads once, few, many or a size class.

- | - | TRBJ2-1 | TRBV30 | CAWGRLRDEQFF | TGTGCATGGGGGAGGTTGCGGGATGAGCAGTTCTTC
- | - | TRBJ2-7 | TRBV9 | CASSVEGGEQYF | TGTGCCAGCAGCGTAGAAGGGGGCGAGCAGTACTTC
TRBD2 | - | TRBJ2-1 | TRBV12-5 | CASGGGGPGNEQFF | TGTGCTAGTGGTGGGGGAGGGCCCGGCAATGAGCAGTTCTTC
TRBD1 | - | TRBJ2-2 | TRBV6-1 | CASSEELQGDTGELFF | TGTGCCAGCAGTGAAGAGTTACAGGGGGACACCGGGGAGCTGTTTTTT
- | - | TRBJ1-4 | TRBV5-1 | CASSSDRVNEKLFF | TGCGCCAGCAGCTCCGACAGAGTTAATGAAAAACTGTTTTTT
- | - | TRBJ2-3 | TRBV5-1 | CASSLGEGDSTDTQYF | TGCGCCAGCAGCCTTGGCGAGGGGGATAGCACAGATACGCAGTATTTT
- | - | TRBJ2-3 | TRBV27 | CASSLALAPLDTQYF | TGTGCCAGCAGTTTAGCCCTAGCACCCCTCGATACGCAGTATTTT
- | - | TRBJ2-5 | TRBV5-1 | CASSLGPSGQETQYF | TGCGCCAGCAGCTTGGGCCCGAGCGGACAAGAGACCCAGTACTTC
- | - | TRBJ2-2 | TRBV4-1 | CASSPATLINTGELFF | TGCGCCAGCAGCCCCGCTACGTTAATCAACACCGGGGAGCTGTTTTTT
TRBD1 | - | TRBJ1-1 | TRBV2 | CASSGGQTNTEAFF | TGTGCCAGCAGTGGGGGACAGACGAACACTGAAGCTTTCTTT
- | once | TRBJ2-2 | TRBV9 | CASSVQGLDAGELFF | TGTGCCAGCAGCGTTCAGGGACTGGATGCCGGGGAGCTGTTTTTT
TRBD2 | few | TRBJ2-7 | TRBV4-1 | CASSQGVGRASEQYF | TGCGCCAGCAGCCAAGGGGTCGGGAGGGCCTCCGAGCAGTACTTC
- | - | TRBJ1-5 | TRBV6-4 | CASTKNSNQPQHF | TGTGCCAGCACCAAAAATAGCAATCAGCCCCAGCATTTT
TRBD1 | - | TRBJ1-4 | TRBV28 | CASSSYGQGRSFF | TGTGCCAGCAGTTCCTACGGACAGGGGCGCTCGTTTTTT
- | - | TRBJ2-2 | TRBV5-4 | CAFRRGAPGELFF | TGTGCCTTCCGCCGCGGGGCCCCCGGGGAGCTGTTTTTT
- | - | TRBJ1-1 | TRBV28 | CASSLSRPPEAFF | TGTGCCAGCAGTTTAAGCAGGCCCCCTGAAGCTTTCTTT
- | - | TRBJ2-1 | TRBV30 | CAWIIGGMAEQFF | TGTGCCTGGATCATTGGCGGGATGGCTGAGCAGTTCTTC
TRBD2 | - | TRBJ2-5 | TRBV9 | CASSAGTSGQETQYF | TGTGCCAGCAGCGCCGGGACTAGCGGCCAAGAGACCCAGTACTTC
TRBD1 | - | TRBJ2-5 | TRBV9 | CASSVAGQGKETQYF | TGTGCCAGCAGCGTAGCGGGACAGGGGAAAGAGACCCAGTACTTC
- | - | TRBJ2-7 | TRBV11-1 | CASSLERSTKQYF | TGTGCCAGCAGCTTGGAGCGGTCCACGAAGCAGTACTTC
- | - | TRBJ1-1 | TRBV11-2 | CASSSSRGWTEAFF | TGTGCCAGCAGCTCCAGCAGGGGTTGGACTGAAGCTTTCTTT
- | - | TRBJ2-3 | TRBV27 | CKGRATTDTQYF | TGTAAAGGCAGGGCGACCACAGATACGCAGTATTTT